This TCR beta chain is drawn from a study of cytomegalovirus exposure and HLA in healthy donors. The PCR ran on 60 Vbeta and 13 Jbeta primers. Repertoires were generated with immunoSEQ multiplex PCR, while TCRdb's copy carries only in-frame clones and drops some. The data contain 85,000 to 120,000 clones, roughly 80% of them singletons. Sequenced material: PBMCs. This receptor was taken from a male donor in good health and CMV-seropositive.

CDR3 sequence reads: CASSPQDRANTEAFF. DNA for the CDR3: TGTGCCAGCAGCCCTCAGGACAGGGCGAACACTGAAGCTTTCTTT. The chain couples TRBV7-2 to TRBJ1-1; 8 positions match TRBD1. The CDR3 spans 15 residues. J lost 1 base, V lost 5 bases, and 6 bases had no gene match. Per the germline V gene, CDR1 is SGHTA and CDR2 is FQGNSA. The full variable domain, in which reference TRBV7-2 and TRBJ1-1 provide the parts outside the CDR3, is GAGVSQSPSNKVTEKGKDVELRCDPISGHTALYWYRQSLGQGLEFLIYFQGNSAPDKSGLPSDRFSAERTGGSVSTLTIQRTQQEDSAVYLCASSPQDRANTEAFFGQGTRLTVV.